This T cell receptor beta chain was profiled in a study of post-analysis software for immune sequencing data. General study results and limits: TRBV segments more frequent in patients than in controls numbered roughly 5 and included TRBV5-6, TRBV5-1 and TRBV20-1.

Researchers reported that TCR beta cDNA libraries carried unique molecular identifiers. A single record per CDR3 protein comes from TCRdb applying MiXCR to the PCR reads. The sample consists of 350,000 to 450,000 distinct CDR3 sequences, roughly 40% of them appearing once. Concerning this clonotype itself: The antigen is undetermined.

J gave up 5 bases and V 6 bases, and 11 bases lay outside the gene matches. The CDR3 consists of 15 residues. Germline V gene sequence: CDR1 DFQATT, CDR2 SNEGSKA (reference sequence). The V gene is TRBV20-1, the J gene TRBJ2-7, with 12 bases identical to TRBD2. The sample consisted of blood. This TCR derives from a girl aged 2 to 9 with multiple sclerosis. CDR3 sequence: CSARLAGVGFDEQYF. For the CDR3, the DNA is TGCAGTGCCCGACTAGCGGGAGTGGGTTTTGACGAGCAGTACTTC.